The 2 T cell receptor beta chains in this list originate from one sample, sequenced in a study of blood T cell repertoires in COVID-19. TCRdb keeps only in-frame clones here, not all; method: immunoSEQ multiplex PCR. This sample has 250,000 to 350,000 clones; about 92% occur once, and the top ten carry 2.6%. Material: PBMCs or T cells enriched from blood (not recorded which). Source of these receptors: a man aged 55 to 70 who had recovered from COVID-19.

For this clone: One end of the junction does not line up with germline, which may come from a read error. The rearrangement joins TRBV7-9 to TRBJ1-2, with D unresolved. The CDR3 loop spans 14 amino acids. Germline-derived CDR1 and CDR2 are SEHNR and FQNEAQ (reference sequence). The CDR3 DNA reads as TGTGCCAGCAGCGCCAGGCCCCCTAACTCTGGCTACACCTTC. It yields the protein CASSARPPNSGYTF. Drawing the rest from reference TRBV7-9 and TRBJ1-2, the complete variable domain is DTGVSQNPRHKITKRGQNVTFRCDPISEHNRLYWYRQTLGQGPEFLTYFQNEAQLEKSRLLSDRFSAERPKGSFSTLEIQRTEQGDSAMYLCASSARPPNSGYTFGSGTRLTVV.

The CDR3 reads CASSPTGGTEAFF. CDR3 in DNA: TGTGCCAGCAGCCCCACAGGGGGCACTGAAGCTTTCTTT. The V gene is TRBV4-2, the J gene TRBJ1-1; 8 bases are a match to TRBD1. This CDR3 spans 13 amino acids. V shed 4 bases and J 4 bases; nucleotides not matched to a gene: 2. Germline CDR1 and CDR2: LGHNA and YNFKEQ.